This T cell receptor (beta chain) was sequenced during a study of response to subunit inactivated influenza vaccine. One entry per CDR3 protein results from TCRdb running MiXCR on the RT-PCR reads. This table holds 860,000 or so distinct CDR3 sequences, approximately 21% found once. The germline V gene has CDR1 DFQATT and CDR2 SNEGSKA (reference sequence). V was pared by 7 bases and J by 2 bases, with 14 bases of the junction left unmatched. This CDR3 has 15 amino acids. This clonotype appeared a few times. The V call is TRBV20-1, the J call TRBJ2-7; 7 bases align to TRBD2. The sample in question was PBMCs from blood, obtained approximately 5 days after vaccination. The origin of this receptor is a man aged 50-59 years who received an inactivated influenza vaccine. This chain's CDR3 is CSVPTRASGAYEQYF. The DNA of the CDR3 is TGCAGTGTCCCGACACGGGCTAGCGGAGCCTACGAGCAGTACTTC.